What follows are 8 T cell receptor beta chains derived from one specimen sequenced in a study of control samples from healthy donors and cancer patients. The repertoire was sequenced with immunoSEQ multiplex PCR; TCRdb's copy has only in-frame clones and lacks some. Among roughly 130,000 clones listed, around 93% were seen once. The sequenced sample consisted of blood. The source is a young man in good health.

The CDR3 coding sequence is TGCGCCAGCAGCCCAGGGACAGCCTCTGGAAACACCATATATTTT. It is translated as CASSPGTASGNTIYF. The V call is TRBV5-1, the J call TRBJ1-3, with 7 bases that match TRBD1. The CDR3 runs to 15 residues. The J segment lost 0 bases and the V segment lost 4 bases, leaving 4 bases of the junction unmatched. Germline CDR1 and CDR2: SGHRS and YFSETQ.

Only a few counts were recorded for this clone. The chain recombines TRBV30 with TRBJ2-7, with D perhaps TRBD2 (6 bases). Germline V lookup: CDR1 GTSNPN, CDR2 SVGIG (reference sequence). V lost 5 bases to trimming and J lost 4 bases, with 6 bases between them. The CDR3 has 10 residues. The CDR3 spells CAWGTYEQYF. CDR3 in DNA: TGTGCCTGGGGGACTTACGAGCAGTACTTC.

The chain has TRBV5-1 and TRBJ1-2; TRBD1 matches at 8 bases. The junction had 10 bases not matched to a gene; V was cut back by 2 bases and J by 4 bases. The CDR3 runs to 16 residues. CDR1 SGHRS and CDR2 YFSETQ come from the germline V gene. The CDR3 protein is CASSFRGQGRGYGYTF. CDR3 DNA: TGCGCCAGCAGCTTCCGCGGACAGGGTCGGGGCTATGGCTACACCTTC. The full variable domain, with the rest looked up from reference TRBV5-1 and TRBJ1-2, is KAGVTQTPRYLIKTRGQQVTLSCSPISGHRSVSWYQQTPGQGLQFLFEYFSETQRNKGNFPGRFSGRQFSNSRSEMNVSTLELGDSALYLCASSFRGQGRGYGYTFGSGTRLTVV.

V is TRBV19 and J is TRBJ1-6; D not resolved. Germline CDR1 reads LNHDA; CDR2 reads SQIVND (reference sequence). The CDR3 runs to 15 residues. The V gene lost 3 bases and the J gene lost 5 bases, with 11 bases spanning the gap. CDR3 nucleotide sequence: TGTGCCAGTAGTATTTATGCAGCCCATAATTCACCCCTCCACTTT. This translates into CASSIYAAHNSPLHF.

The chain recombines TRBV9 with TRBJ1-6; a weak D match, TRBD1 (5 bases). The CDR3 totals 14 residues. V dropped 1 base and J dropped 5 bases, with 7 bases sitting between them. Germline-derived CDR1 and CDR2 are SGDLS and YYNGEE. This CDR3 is CASSVSGNNSPLHF. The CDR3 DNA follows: TGTGCCAGCAGCGTATCAGGGAATAATTCACCCCTCCACTTT.

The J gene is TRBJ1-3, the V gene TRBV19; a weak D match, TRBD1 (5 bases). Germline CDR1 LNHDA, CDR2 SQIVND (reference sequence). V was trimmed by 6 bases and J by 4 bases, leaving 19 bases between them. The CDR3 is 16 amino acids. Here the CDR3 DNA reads TGTGCCAGTAGGGCAACCCGGACAAGCGAAGGAAACACCATATATTTT. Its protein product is CASRATRTSEGNTIYF.

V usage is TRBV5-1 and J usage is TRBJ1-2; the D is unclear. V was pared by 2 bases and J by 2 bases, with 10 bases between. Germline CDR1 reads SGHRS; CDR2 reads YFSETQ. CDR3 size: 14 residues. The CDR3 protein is CASSFQLLNYGYTF. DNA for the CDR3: TGCGCCAGCAGCTTCCAACTGTTAAACTATGGCTACACCTTC.

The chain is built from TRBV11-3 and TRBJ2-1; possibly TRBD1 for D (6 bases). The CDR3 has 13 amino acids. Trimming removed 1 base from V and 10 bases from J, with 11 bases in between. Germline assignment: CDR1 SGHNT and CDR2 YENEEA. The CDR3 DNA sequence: TGTGCCAGCAGCTTAGCAGGGGAGAAGGAGCAGTTCTTC. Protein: CASSLAGEKEQFF.